Reported below is one T cell receptor (beta chain). Profiled with immunoSEQ multiplex PCR; TCRdb holds only in-frame clones, not every one. The table lists approximately 150,000 clones, about 88% of them singletons. The record originates from a study of cytotoxic CD8 clonotypes in ibrutinib-treated CLL. V lost 1 base to trimming and J lost 2 bases, with 6 bases between them. The CDR3 is 13 residues long. Germline-derived CDR1 and CDR2 are SEHNR and FQNEAQ (reference sequence). The genes are TRBV7-9 and TRBJ2-7; D gene uncertain. This specimen was PBMCs, taken at disease progression, from a patient treated with ibrutinib. The TCR originated in a human donor with chronic lymphocytic leukemia. The CDR3 here is CASSLVPAYEQYF. The CDR3 DNA reads TGTGCCAGCAGCTTAGTTCCCGCCTACGAGCAGTACTTC.